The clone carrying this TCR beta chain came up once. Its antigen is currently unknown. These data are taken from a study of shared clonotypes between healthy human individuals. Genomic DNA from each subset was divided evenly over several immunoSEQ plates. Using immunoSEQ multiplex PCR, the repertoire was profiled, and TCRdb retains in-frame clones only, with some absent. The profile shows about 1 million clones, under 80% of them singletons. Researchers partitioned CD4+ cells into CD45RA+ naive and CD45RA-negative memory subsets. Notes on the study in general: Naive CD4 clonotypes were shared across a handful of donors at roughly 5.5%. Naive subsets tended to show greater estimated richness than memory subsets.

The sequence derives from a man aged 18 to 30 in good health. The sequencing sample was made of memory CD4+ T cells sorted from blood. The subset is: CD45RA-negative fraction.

CDR3 protein: CASIRTSGSLTDTQYF. CDR3 DNA: TGTGCCAGCATTAGGACTAGCGGGAGTCTCACAGATACGCAGTATTTT. The chain couples TRBV6-6 to TRBJ2-3, with 13 nucleotides matching TRBD2. CDR1 and CDR2 from the germline V gene are MNHNY and SVGAGI (reference sequence). The V gene end was trimmed by 7 bases and the J gene end by 2 bases; junction bases not matched to a gene: 6. CDR3 length: 16 residues.